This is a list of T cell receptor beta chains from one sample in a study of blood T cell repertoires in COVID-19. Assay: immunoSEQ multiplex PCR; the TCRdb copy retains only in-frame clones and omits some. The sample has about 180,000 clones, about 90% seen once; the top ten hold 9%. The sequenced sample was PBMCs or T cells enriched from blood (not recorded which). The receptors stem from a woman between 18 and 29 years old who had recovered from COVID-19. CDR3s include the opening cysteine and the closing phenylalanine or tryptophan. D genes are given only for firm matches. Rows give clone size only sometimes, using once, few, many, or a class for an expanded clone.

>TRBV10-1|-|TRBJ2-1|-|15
CASSGILASYNEQFF
TGCGCCAGCAGTGGGATACTAGCCTCCTACAATGAGCAGTTCTTC
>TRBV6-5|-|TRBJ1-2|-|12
CVSKGRDDGYTF
TGTGTATCGAAGGGGCGGGACGATGGCTACACCTTC
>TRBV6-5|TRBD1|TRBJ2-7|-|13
CASRRTGGYEQYF
TGTGCCAGCAGAAGGACAGGGGGTTACGAGCAGTACTTC
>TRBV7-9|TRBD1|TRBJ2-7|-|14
CASSSRDRIYEQYF
TGTGCCAGCAGTTCCCGGGACAGGATCTACGAGCAGTACTTC
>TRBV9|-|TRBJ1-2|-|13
CASSLTGIEGYTF
TGTGCCAGCAGCCTGACGGGAATTGAAGGCTACACCTTC
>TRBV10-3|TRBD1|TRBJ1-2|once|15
CAISESQGQHYGYTF
TGTGCCATCAGTGAGTCGCAGGGACAGCACTATGGCTACACCTTC
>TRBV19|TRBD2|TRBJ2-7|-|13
CASRTSGKAEQYF
TGTGCCTCACGGACTAGCGGGAAGGCCGAGCAGTACTTC
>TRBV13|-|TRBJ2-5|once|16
CASSSRVMGIQETQYF
TGTGCCAGCAGCTCCCGGGTCATGGGTATTCAAGAGACCCAGTACTTC
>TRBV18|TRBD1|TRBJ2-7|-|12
CASSSRGTEQYF
TGTGCCAGCTCATCCAGGGGGACCGAGCAGTACTTC
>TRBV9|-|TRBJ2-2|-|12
CASTSDTGELFF
TGTGCCAGCACCTCAGACACCGGGGAGCTGTTTTTT
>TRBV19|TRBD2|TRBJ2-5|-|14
CASSRTSPPETQYF
TGTGCCAGTAGTAGGACTAGCCCTCCGGAGACCCAGTACTTC
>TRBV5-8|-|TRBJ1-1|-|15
CASSLAPQVNTEAFF
TGTGCCAGCAGCTTGGCCCCACAGGTGAACACTGAAGCTTTCTTT
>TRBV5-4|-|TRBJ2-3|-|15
CASSKPGLSTDTQYF
TGTGCCAGCAGCAAGCCGGGACTTTCCACAGATACGCAGTATTTT
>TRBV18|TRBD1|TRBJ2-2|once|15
CASSPWTGDTGELFF
TGTGCCAGCTCGCCCTGGACAGGGGACACCGGGGAGCTGTTTTTT
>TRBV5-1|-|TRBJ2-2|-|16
CASSSRVRGSTGELFF
TGCGCCAGCAGCAGCCGAGTTAGGGGGTCAACCGGGGAGCTGTTTTTT
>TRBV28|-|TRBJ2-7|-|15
CASSTPRGFGYEQYF
TGTGCCAGCAGTACCCCTAGGGGGTTTGGGTACGAGCAGTACTTC
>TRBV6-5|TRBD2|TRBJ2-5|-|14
CASRGLAGVETQYF
TGTGCCAGCAGGGGACTAGCGGGAGTAGAGACCCAGTACTTC
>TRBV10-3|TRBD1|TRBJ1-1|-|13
CAISGNPGGEAFF
TGTGCCATCAGTGGGAATCCAGGGGGTGAAGCTTTCTTT
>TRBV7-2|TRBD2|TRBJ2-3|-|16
CASSLASGGRGDTQYF
TGTGCCAGCAGCCTCGCTAGCGGGGGCCGTGGGGATACGCAGTATTTT
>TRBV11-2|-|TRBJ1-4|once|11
CASSQGEKLFF
TGTGCCAGCAGCCAGGGGGAAAAACTGTTTTTT
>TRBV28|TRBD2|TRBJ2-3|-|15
CASSARGVRTDTQYF
TGTGCCAGCAGCGCCCGGGGGGTGCGCACAGATACGCAGTATTTT
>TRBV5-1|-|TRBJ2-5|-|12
CASSLYGETQYF
TGCGCCAGCAGCTTGTACGGGGAGACCCAGTACTTC
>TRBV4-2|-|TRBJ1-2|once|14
CASSPGPRVYGYTF
TGTGCCAGCAGCCCCGGGCCGCGGGTTTATGGCTACACCTTC
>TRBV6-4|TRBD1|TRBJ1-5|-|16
CASSGSGTDSNQPQHF
TGTGCCAGCAGTGGATCCGGGACAGATAGCAATCAGCCCCAGCATTTT
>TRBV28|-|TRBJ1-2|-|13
CASTQTSDYGYTF
TGTGCCAGCACCCAAACGAGCGACTATGGCTACACCTTC
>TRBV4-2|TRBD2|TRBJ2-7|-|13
CASSVGGAYEQYF
TGTGCCAGCAGCGTCGGGGGGGCCTACGAGCAGTACTTC
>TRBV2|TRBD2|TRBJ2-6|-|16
CASNPGGGTGANVLTF
TGTGCCAGCAACCCGGGAGGGGGTACTGGGGCCAACGTCCTGACTTTC
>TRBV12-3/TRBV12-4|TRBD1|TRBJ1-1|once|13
CASRQGPNTEAFF
TGTGCCAGCAGACAGGGGCCGAACACTGAAGCTTTCTTT
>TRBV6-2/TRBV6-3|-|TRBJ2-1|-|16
CASSLAGVNSYNEQFF
TGTGCCAGCAGCTTGGCCGGGGTAAATTCCTACAATGAGCAGTTCTTC
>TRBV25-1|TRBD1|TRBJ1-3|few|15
CASTKQGAGGNTIYF
TGTGCCAGCACTAAACAGGGGGCCGGGGGAAACACCATATATTTT
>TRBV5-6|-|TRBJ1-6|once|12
CASSFLHSPLHF
TGTGCCAGCAGCTTCCTCCATTCACCCCTCCACTTT
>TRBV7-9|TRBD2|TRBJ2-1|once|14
CASTWGGLGNEQFF
TGTGCCAGCACTTGGGGGGGTCTTGGCAATGAGCAGTTCTTC
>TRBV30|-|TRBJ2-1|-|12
CALKALANEQFF
TGTGCCCTTAAAGCCTTAGCAAATGAGCAGTTCTTC
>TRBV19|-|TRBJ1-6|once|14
CASSGTFYNSPLHF
TGTGCCAGTAGTGGTACTTTCTATAATTCACCCCTCCACTTT
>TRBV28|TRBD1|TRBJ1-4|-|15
CASSLGGQGNEKLFF
TGTGCCAGCAGCTTAGGGGGACAGGGTAATGAAAAACTGTTTTTT
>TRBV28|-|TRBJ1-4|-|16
CASSLVGQYTYEKLFF
TGTGCCAGCAGTTTGGTAGGACAGTATACTTATGAAAAACTGTTTTTT
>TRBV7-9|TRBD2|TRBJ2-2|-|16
CASSPAGGVRTGELFF
TGTGCCAGCAGCCCCGCGGGAGGGGTCCGAACCGGGGAGCTGTTTTTT
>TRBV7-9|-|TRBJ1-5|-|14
CASSLGTVNQPQHF
TGTGCCAGCAGCTTAGGGACAGTCAATCAGCCCCAGCATTTT
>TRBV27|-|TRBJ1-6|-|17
CASSLSGGDSYNSPLHF
TGTGCCAGCAGTTTATCAGGCGGGGACTCCTATAATTCACCCCTCCACTTT
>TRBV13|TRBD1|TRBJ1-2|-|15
CASSSYAGQGYGYTF
TGTGCCAGCAGCTCATATGCGGGACAGGGGTATGGCTACACCTTC
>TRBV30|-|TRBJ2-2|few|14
CAWSVGLATGELFF
TGTGCCTGGAGTGTTGGTTTGGCCACCGGGGAGCTGTTTTTT
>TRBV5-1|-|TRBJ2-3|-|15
CASSLDGFSTDTQYF
TGCGCCAGCAGCTTGGACGGTTTTAGCACAGATACGCAGTATTTT
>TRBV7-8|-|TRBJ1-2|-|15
CASSLAEQGNYGYTF
TGTGCCAGCAGCTTAGCCGAACAGGGAAACTATGGCTACACCTTC
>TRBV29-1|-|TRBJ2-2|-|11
CSVDGGGELFF
TGCAGCGTTGACGGTGGCGGGGAGCTGTTTTTT
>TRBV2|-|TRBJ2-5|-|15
CASSSTRAFQETQYF
TGTGCCAGCAGTTCGACACGTGCATTCCAAGAGACCCAGTACTTC
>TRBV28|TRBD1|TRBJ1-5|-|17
CASSSDREIYSNQPQHF
TGTGCCAGCAGTTCGGACAGGGAGATCTATAGCAATCAGCCCCAGCATTTT
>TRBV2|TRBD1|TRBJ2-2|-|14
CASRTGGGTGELFF
TGTGCCAGCAGGACAGGGGGGGGCACCGGGGAGCTGTTTTTT
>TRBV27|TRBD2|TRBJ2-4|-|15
CASRTIAGVSNIQYF
TGTGCCAGCAGGACTATAGCGGGGGTGAGCAACATTCAGTACTTC
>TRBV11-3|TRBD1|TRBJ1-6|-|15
CASSLRTGDNSPLHF
TGTGCCAGCAGCCTACGGACAGGAGATAATTCACCCCTCCACTTT
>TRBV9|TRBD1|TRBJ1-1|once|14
CASSQGVVNTEAFF
TGTGCCAGCAGCCAGGGGGTTGTGAACACTGAAGCTTTCTTT
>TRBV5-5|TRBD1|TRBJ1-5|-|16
CASSPVEGAPNQPQHF
TGTGCCAGCAGCCCCGTCGAGGGGGCCCCCAATCAGCCCCAGCATTTT
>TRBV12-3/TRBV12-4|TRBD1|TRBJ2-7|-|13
CASSDTGGGEQYF
TGTGCCAGCAGTGATACAGGGGGCGGCGAGCAGTACTTC
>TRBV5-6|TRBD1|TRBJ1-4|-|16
CASSLIATGEIGKLFF
TGTGCCAGCAGCTTGATCGCGACAGGGGAGATTGGAAAACTGTTTTTT
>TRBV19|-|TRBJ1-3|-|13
CASSSTPGNTIYF
TGTGCCAGTAGTTCTACGCCTGGAAACACCATATATTTT
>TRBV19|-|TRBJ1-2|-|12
CASSIGQNRYTF
TGTGCCAGTAGTATTGGACAGAACCGCTACACCTTC